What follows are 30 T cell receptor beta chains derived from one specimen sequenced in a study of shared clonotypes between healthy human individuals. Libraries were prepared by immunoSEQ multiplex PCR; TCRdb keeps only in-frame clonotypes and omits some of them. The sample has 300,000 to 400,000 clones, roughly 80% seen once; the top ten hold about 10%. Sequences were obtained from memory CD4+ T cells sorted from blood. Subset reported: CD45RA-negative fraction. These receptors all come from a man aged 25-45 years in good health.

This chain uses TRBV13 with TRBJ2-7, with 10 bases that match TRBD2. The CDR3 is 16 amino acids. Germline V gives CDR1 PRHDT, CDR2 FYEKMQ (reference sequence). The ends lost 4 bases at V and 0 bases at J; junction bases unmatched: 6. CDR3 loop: CASSSRWTSGSYEQYF. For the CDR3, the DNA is TGTGCCAGCAGCTCACGGTGGACTAGCGGCTCCTACGAGCAGTACTTC. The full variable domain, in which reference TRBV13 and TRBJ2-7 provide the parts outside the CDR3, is AAGVIQSPRHLIKEKRETATLKCYPIPRHDTVYWYQQGPGQDPQFLISFYEKMQSDKGSIPDRFSAQQFSDYHSELNMSSLELGDSALYFCASSSRWTSGSYEQYFGPGTRLTVT.

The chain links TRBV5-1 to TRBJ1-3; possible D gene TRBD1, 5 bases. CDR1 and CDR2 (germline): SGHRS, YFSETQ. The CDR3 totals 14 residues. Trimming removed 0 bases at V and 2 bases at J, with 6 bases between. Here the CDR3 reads CASSLAGPGNTIYF. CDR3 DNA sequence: TGCGCCAGCAGCTTGGCAGGGCCTGGAAACACCATATATTTT.

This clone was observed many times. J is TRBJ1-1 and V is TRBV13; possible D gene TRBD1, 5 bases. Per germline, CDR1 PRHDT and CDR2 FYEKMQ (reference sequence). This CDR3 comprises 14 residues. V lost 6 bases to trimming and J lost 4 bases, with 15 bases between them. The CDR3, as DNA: TGTGCCAGCAGTTACTGGGGGGGAGGCACTGAAGCTTTCTTT. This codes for CASSYWGGGTEAFF.

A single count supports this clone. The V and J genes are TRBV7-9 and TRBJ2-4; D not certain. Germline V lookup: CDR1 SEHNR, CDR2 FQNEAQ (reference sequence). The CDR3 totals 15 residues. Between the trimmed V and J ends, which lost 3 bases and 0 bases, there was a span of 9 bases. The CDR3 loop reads CASSFGDLAKNIQYF. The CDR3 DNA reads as TGTGCCAGCAGCTTTGGTGATCTAGCCAAAAACATTCAGTACTTC.

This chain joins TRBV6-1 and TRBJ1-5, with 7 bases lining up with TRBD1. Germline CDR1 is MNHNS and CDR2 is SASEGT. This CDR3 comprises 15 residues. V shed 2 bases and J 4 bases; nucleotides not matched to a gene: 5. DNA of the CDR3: TGTGCCAGCAGTGAAACACAGGGGCCTAATCAGCCCCAGCATTTT. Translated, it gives CASSETQGPNQPQHF.

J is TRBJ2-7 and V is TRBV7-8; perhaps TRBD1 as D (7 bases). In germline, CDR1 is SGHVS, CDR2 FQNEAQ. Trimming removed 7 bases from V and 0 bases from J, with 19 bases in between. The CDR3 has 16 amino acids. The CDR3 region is CASTPQGGAVSYEQYF. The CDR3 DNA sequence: TGTGCCAGCACTCCTCAGGGGGGAGCGGTCTCCTACGAGCAGTACTTC.

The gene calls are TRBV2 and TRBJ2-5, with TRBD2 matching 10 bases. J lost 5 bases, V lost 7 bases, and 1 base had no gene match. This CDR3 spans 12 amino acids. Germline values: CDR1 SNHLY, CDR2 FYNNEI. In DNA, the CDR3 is TGTGCCAGCACTAGCGGGAGTGAGACCCAGTACTTC. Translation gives CASTSGSETQYF.

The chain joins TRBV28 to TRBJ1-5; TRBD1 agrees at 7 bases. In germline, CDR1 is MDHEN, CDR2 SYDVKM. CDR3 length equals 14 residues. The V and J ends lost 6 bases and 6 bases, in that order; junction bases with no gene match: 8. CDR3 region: CASRPRQGVQPQHF. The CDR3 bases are TGTGCCAGCAGGCCCCGACAGGGCGTTCAGCCCCAGCATTTT. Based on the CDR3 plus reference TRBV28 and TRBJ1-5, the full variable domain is DVKVTQSSRYLVKRTGEKVFLECVQDMDHENMFWYRQDPGLGLRLIYFSYDVKMKEKGDIPEGYSVSREKKERFSLILESASTNQTSMYLCASRPRQGVQPQHFGDGTRLSIL.

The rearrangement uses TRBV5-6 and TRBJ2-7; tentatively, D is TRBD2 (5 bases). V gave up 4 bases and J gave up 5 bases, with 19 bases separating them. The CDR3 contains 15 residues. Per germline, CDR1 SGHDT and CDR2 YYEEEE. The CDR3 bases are TGTGCCAGCAGCGACCAACTAGGTTTAGGAAACGAGCAGTACTTC. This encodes CASSDQLGLGNEQYF.

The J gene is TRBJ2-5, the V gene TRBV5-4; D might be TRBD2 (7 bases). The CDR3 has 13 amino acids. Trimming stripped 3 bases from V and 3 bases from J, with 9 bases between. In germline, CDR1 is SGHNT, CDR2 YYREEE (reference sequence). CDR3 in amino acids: CASSWGGKETQYF. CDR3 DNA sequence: TGTGCCAGCAGCTGGGGGGGCAAAGAGACCCAGTACTTC. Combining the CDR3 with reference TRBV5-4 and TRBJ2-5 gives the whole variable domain ETGVTQSPTHLIKTRGQQVTLRCSSQSGHNTVSWYQQALGQGPQFIFQYYREEENGRGNFPPRFSGLQFPNYSSELNVNALELDDSALYLCASSWGGKETQYFGPGTRLLVL.

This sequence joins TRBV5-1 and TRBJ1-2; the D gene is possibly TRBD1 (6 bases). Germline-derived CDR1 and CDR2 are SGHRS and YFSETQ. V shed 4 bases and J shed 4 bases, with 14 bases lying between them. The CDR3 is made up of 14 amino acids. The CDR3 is CASSLEGVTYGYTF. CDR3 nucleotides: TGCGCCAGCAGCCTCGAGGGGGTAACCTATGGCTACACCTTC.

CDR3 amino acids: CASSFRGGSGANVLTF. CDR3 DNA: TGCGCCAGCAGCTTCCGAGGGGGCTCTGGGGCCAACGTCCTGACTTTC. The gene calls are TRBV5-1 and TRBJ2-6; weak D call: TRBD1 (6 bases). The CDR3 has 16 amino acids. The V and J ends lost 2 bases and 0 bases respectively, with 9 bases between them. CDR1 SGHRS and CDR2 YFSETQ come from the germline V gene.

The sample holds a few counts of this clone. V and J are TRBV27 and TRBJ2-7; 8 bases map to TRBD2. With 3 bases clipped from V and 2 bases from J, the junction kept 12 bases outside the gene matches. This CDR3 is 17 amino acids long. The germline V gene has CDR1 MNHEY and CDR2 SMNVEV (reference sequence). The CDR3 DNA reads TGTGCCAGCAGTTTGAATTGGGAACTAGCGGCCACCTACGAGCAGTACTTC. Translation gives CASSLNWELAATYEQYF.

CDR3 sequence: CASSEGTGRGYTF. In nucleotides, the CDR3 is TGTGCCAGCAGTGAAGGTACAGGTCGTGGCTACACCTTC. The chain joins TRBV6-1 to TRBJ1-2, with a weak D call TRBD1 (5 bases). V lost 1 base and J lost 7, with 10 bases in between. The CDR3 has 13 amino acids. CDR1 and CDR2 from the germline V gene are MNHNS and SASEGT.

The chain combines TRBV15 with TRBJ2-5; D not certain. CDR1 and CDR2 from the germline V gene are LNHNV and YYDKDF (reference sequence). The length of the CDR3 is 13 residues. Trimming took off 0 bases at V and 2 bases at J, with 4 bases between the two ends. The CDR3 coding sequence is TGTGCCACCAGCAGAGATCTTCAAGAGACCCAGTACTTC. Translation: CATSRDLQETQYF.

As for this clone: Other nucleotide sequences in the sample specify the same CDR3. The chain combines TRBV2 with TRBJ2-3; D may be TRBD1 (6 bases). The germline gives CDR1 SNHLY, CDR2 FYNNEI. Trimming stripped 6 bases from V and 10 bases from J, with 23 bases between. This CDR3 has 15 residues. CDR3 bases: TGTGCCAGCAGGTTGGGGGCCGTCGATATCAGGTCGCAGTATTTT. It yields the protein CASRLGAVDIRSQYF.

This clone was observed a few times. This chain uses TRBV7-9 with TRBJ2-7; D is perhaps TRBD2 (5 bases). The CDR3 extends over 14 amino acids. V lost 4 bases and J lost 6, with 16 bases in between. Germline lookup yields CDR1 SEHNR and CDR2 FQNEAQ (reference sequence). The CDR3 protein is CASSSQLSGSEQYF. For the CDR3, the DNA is TGTGCCAGCAGCTCACAACTCAGCGGTTCCGAGCAGTACTTC.

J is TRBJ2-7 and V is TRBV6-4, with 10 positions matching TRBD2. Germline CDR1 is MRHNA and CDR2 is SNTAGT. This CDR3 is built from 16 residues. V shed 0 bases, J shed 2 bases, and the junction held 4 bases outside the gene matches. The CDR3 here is CASSDSLAGDTYEQYF. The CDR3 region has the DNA TGTGCCAGCAGTGACTCTCTAGCGGGAGACACCTACGAGCAGTACTTC.

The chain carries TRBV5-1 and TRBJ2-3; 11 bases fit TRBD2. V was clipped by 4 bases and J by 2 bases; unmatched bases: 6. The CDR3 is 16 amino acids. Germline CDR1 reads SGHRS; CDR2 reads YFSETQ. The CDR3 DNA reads TGCGCCAGCAGCGTAGGGACTAGCGGATACACAGATACGCAGTATTTT. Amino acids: CASSVGTSGYTDTQYF.

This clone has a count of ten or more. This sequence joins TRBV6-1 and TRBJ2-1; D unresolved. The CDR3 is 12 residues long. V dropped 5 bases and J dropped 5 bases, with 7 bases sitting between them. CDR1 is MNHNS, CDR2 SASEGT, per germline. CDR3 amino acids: CASSPRNNEQFF. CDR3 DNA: TGTGCCAGCAGTCCCAGAAACAATGAGCAGTTCTTC.

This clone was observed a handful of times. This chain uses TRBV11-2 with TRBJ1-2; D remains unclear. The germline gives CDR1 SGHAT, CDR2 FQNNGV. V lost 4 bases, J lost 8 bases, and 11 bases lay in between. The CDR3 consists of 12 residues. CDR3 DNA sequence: TGTGCCAGCAGCTCCCCTTTTTTGGGCTACACCTTC. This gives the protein CASSSPFLGYTF.

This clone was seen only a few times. This chain's CDR3 is CASSLAFTGEVYNEQFF. Written as DNA, the CDR3 is TGTGCCAGCAGCTTAGCTTTCACGGGGGAGGTATACAATGAGCAGTTCTTC. The rearrangement links TRBV7-2 to TRBJ2-1; weak D call: TRBD2 (6 bases). Deletions cut 0 bases from V and 4 bases from J, with 16 bases between. The germline gives CDR1 SGHTA, CDR2 FQGNSA. The CDR3 runs 17 residues.

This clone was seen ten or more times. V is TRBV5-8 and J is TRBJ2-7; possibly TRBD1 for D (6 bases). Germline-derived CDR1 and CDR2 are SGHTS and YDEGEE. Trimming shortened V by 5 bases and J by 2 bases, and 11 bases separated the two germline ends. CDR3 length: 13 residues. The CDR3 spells CASRRTGTYEQYF. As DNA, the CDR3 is TGTGCCAGCAGGCGCACAGGGACCTACGAGCAGTACTTC.

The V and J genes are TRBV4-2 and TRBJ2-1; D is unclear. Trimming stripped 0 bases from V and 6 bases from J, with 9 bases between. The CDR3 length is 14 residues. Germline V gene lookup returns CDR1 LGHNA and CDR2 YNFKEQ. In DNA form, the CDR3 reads TGTGCCAGCAGCCAAGATAGACTCGCCAATGAGCAGTTCTTC. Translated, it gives CASSQDRLANEQFF.

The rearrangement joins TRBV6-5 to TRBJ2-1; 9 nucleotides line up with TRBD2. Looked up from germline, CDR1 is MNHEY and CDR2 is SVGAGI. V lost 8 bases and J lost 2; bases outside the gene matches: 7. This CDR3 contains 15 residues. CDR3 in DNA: TGTGCCAGCTCGGCGGGAGGGGGGCCCTACAATGAGCAGTTCTTC. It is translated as CASSAGGGPYNEQFF.

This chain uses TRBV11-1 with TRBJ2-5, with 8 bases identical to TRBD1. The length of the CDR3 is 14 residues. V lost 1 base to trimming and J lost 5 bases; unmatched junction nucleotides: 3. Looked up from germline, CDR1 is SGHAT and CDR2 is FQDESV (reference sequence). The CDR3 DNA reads TGTGCCAGCAGCTTAGGGGGACAGGTCGAGACCCAGTACTTC. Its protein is CASSLGGQVETQYF. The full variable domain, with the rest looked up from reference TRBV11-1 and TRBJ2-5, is EAEVAQSPRYKITEKSQAVAFWCDPISGHATLYWYRQILGQGPELLVQFQDESVVDDSQLPKDRFSAERLKGVDSTLKIQPAELGDSAMYLCASSLGGQVETQYFGPGTRLLVL.

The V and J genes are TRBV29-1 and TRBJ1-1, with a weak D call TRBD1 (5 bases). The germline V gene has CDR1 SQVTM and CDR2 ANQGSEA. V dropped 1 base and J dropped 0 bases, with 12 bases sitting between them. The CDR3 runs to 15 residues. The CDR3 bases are TGCAGCGTTGAAGGGGGTGCAGGGCTGAACACTGAAGCTTTCTTT. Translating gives CSVEGGAGLNTEAFF.

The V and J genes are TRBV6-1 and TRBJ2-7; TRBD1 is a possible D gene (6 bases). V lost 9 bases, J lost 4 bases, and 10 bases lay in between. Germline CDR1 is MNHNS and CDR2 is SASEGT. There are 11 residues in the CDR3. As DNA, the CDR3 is TGTGCCAGTCGGACAGTATACGAGCAGTACTTC. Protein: CASRTVYEQYF.

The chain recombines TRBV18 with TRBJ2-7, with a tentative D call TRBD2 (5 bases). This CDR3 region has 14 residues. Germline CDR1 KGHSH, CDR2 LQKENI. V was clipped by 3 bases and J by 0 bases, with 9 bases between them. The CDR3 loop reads CASSPLGNSYEQYF. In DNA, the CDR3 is TGTGCCAGCTCACCCCTCGGGAACTCCTACGAGCAGTACTTC. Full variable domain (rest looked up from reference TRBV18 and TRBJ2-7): NAGVMQNPRHLVRRRGQEARLRCSPMKGHSHVYWYRQLPEEGLKFMVYLQKENIIDESGMPKERFSAEFPKEGPSILRIQQVVRGDSAAYFCASSPLGNSYEQYFGPGTRLTVT.

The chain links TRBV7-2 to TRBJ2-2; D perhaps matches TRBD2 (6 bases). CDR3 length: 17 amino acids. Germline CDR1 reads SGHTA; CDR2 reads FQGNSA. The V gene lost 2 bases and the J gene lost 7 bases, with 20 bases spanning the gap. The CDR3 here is CASSLLFRGTGGGELFF. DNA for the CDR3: TGTGCCAGCAGCTTACTCTTTCGGGGGACCGGCGGCGGGGAGCTGTTTTTT.